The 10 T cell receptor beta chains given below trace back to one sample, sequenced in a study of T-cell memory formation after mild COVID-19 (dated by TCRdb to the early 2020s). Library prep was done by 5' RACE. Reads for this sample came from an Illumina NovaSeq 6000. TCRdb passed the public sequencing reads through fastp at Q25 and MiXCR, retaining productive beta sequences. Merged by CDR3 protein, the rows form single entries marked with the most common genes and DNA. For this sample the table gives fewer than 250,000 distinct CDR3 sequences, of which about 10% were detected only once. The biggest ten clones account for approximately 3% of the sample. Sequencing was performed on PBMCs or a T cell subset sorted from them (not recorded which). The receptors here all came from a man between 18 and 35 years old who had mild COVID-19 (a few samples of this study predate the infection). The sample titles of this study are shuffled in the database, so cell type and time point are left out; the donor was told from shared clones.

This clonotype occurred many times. The CDR3 region is CASSEVDRAFTDTQYF. The DNA for the CDR3 is TGCGCCAGCAGTGAAGTGGACAGGGCTTTCACAGATACGCAGTATTTT. The chain recombines TRBV5-1 with TRBJ2-3; 8 nucleotides match TRBD1. The CDR3 covers 16 residues. J gave up 2 bases and V 5 bases, and 10 bases lay outside the gene matches. CDR1 SGHRS and CDR2 YFSETQ come from the germline V gene.

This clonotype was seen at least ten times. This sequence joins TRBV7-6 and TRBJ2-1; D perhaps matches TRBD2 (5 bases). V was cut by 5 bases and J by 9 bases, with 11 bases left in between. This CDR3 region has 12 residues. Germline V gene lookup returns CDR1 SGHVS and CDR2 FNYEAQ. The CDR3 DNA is TGTGCCAGCAGCCATCAAAGCGGTGAGCAGTTCTTC. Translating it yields CASSHQSGEQFF.

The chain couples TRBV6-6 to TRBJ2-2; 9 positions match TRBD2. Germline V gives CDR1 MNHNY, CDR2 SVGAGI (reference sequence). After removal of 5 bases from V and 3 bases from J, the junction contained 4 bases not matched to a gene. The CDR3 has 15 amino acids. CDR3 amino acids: CASSTRGGDTGELFF. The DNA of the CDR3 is TGTGCCAGCAGTACCCGCGGGGGGGACACCGGGGAGCTGTTTTTT.

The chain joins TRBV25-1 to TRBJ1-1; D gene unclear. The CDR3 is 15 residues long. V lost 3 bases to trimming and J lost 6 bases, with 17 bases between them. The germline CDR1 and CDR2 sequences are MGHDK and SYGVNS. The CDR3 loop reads CASSDPSTEDPEAFF. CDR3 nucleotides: TGTGCCAGCAGTGACCCCTCCACAGAGGACCCTGAAGCTTTCTTT.

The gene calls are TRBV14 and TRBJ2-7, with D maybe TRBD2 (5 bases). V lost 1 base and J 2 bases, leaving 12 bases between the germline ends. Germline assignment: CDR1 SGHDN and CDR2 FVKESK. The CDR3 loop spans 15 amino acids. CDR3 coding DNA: TGTGCCAGCAGCCAAGTCGGCAGGCGGGCCTACGAGCAGTACTTC. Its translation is CASSQVGRRAYEQYF.

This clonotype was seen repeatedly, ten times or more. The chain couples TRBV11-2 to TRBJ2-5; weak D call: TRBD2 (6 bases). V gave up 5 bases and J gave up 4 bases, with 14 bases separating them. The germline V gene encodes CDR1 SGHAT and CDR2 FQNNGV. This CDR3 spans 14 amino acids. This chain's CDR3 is CASSVGGAIETQYF. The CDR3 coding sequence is TGTGCCAGCAGCGTAGGAGGGGCCATAGAGACCCAGTACTTC.

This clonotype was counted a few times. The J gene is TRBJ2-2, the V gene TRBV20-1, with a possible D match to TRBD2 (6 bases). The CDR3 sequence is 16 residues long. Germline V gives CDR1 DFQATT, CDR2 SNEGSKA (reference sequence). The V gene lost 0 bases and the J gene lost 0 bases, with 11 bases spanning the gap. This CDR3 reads CSARDRDLSNTGELFF. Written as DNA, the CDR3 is TGCAGTGCTAGAGATCGGGACTTATCGAACACCGGGGAGCTGTTTTTT.

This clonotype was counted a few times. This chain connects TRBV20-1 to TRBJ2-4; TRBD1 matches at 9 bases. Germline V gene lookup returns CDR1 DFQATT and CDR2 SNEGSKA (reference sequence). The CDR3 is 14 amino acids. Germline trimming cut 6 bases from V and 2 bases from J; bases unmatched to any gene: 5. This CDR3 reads CSARGQGTKNIQYF. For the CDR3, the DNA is TGCAGTGCAAGGGGACAGGGCACCAAAAACATTCAGTACTTC.

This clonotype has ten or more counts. DNA of the CDR3: TGTGCCAGCAGCCAAGTTCGGGTCTCCGAGCAGTACTTC. Encoded protein: CASSQVRVSEQYF. The chain carries TRBV14 and TRBJ2-7; no clear D gene. This CDR3 has 13 residues. CDR1 and CDR2 from the germline V gene are SGHDN and FVKESK. The ends were cut back, 1 base at V and 6 bases at J, with 10 bases in the middle.

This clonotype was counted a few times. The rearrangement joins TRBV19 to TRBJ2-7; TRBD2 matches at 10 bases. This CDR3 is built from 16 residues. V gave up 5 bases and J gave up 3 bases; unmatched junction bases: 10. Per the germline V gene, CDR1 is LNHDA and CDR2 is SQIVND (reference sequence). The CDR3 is CASSADSGGPFYEQYF. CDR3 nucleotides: TGTGCCAGTAGTGCTGATAGCGGGGGGCCTTTCTACGAGCAGTACTTC.